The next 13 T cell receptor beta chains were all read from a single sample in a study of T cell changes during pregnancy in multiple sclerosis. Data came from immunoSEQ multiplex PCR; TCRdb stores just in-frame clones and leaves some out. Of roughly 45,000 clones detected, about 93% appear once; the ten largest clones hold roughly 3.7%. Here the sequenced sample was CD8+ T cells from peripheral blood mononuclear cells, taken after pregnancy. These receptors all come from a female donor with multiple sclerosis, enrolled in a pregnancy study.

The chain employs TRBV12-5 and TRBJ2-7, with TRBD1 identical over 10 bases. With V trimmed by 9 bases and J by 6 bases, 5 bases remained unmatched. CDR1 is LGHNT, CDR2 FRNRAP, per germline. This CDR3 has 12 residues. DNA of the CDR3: TGTGCTAGCGGGACAGGGGTGAGCGAGCAGTACTTC. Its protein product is CASGTGVSEQYF.

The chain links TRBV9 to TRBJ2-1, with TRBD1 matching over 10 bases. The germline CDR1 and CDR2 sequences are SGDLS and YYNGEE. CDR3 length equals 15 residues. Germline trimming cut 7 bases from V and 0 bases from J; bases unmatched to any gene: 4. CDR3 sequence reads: CASGRTGGSYNEQFF. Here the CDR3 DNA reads TGTGCCAGCGGGCGGACAGGGGGCTCCTACAATGAGCAGTTCTTC.

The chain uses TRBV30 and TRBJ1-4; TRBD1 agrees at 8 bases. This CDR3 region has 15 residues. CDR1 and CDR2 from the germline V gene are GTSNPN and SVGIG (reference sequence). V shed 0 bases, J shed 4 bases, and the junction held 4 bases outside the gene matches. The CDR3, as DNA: TGTGCCTGGAGTGTAGGTACAGGGGGTAATGAAAAACTGTTTTTT. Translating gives CAWSVGTGGNEKLFF.

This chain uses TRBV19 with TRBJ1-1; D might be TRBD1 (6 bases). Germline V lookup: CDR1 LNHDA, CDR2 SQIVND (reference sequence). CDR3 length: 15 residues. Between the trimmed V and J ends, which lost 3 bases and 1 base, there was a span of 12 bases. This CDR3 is CASSIMVTGNTEAFF. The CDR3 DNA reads TGTGCCAGTAGTATCATGGTGACAGGGAACACTGAAGCTTTCTTT.

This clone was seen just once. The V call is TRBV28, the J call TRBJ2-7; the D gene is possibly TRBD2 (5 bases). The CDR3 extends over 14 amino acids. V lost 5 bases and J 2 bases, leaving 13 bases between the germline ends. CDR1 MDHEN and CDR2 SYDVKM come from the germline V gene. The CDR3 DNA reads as TGTGCCAGCAGTGGGTGGACTGAAGCCTACGAGCAGTACTTC. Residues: CASSGWTEAYEQYF. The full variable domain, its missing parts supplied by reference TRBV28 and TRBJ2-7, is DVKVTQSSRYLVKRTGEKVFLECVQDMDHENMFWYRQDPGLGLRLIYFSYDVKMKEKGDIPEGYSVSREKKERFSLILESASTNQTSMYLCASSGWTEAYEQYFGPGTRLTVT.

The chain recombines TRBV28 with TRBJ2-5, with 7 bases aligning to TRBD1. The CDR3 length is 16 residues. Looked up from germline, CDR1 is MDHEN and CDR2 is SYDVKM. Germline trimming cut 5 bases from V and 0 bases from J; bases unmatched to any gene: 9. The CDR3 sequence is CASSPTIDRDQETQYF. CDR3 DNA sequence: TGTGCCAGCAGTCCTACCATAGACAGGGACCAAGAGACCCAGTACTTC.

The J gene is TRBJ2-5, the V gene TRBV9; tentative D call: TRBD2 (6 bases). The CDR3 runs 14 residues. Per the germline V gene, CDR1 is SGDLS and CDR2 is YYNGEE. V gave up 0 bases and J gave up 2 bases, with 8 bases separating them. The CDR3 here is CASSVEEGQETQYF. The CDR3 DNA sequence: TGTGCCAGCAGCGTAGAGGAGGGGCAAGAGACCCAGTACTTC.

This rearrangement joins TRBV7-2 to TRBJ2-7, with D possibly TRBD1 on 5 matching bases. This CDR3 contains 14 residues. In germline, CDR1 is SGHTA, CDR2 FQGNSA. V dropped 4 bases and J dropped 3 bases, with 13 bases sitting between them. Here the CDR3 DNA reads TGTGCCAGCAGCTACAGGAAGGGGTACTACGAGCAGTACTTC. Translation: CASSYRKGYYEQYF.

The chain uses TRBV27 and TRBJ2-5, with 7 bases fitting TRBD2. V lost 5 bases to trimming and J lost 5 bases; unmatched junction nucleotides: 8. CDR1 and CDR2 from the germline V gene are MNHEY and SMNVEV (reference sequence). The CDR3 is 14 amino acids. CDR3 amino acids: CASSPRLAEETQYF. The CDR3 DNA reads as TGTGCCAGCAGTCCACGACTAGCCGAGGAGACCCAGTACTTC.

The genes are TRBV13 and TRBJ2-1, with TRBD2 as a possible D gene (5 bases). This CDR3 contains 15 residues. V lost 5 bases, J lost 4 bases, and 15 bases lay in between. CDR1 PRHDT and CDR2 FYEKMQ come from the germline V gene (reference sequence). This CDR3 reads CASSPRRVAYNEQFF. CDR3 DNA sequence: TGTGCCAGCAGCCCGCGGCGGGTAGCATACAATGAGCAGTTCTTC.

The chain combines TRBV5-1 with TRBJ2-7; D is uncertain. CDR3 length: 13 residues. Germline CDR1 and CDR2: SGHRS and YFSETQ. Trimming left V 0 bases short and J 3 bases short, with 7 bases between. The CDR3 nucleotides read TGCGCCAGCAGCTTGGCCAGTTACTACGAGCAGTACTTC. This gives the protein CASSLASYYEQYF.

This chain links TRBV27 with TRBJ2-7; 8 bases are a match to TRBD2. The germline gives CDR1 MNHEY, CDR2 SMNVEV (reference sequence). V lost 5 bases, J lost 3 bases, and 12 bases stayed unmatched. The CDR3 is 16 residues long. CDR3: CASSPIARGGFYEQYF. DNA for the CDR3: TGTGCCAGCAGTCCAATAGCTCGGGGGGGGTTCTACGAGCAGTACTTC.

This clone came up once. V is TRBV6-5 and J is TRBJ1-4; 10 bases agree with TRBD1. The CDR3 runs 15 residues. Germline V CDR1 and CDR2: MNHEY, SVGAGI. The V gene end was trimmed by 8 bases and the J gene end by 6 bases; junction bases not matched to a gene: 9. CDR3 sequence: CASRDGGQGYEKLFF. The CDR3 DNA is TGTGCCAGCCGCGACGGGGGACAGGGGTATGAAAAACTGTTTTTT.